This T cell receptor (beta chain) was sequenced for a study of T cell repertoires in cytomegalovirus infection. TCRdb recomputed calls from the reads with MiXCR, one row per CDR3 protein. The sample gives around 500,000 distinct CDR3 sequences, about 42% of which show up once; around 45% is in the top ten. The CDR3 has 17 residues. Losses at the gene ends were 4 bases for V and 2 bases for J; bases not matched to a gene: 10. This clonotype showed up just a few times. Its antigen is not known. This rearrangement joins TRBV12-3 or TRBV12-4 to TRBJ1-5; 8 bases fit TRBD1. The receptor was derived from a human donor in good health (CMV status not recorded). Some clones in this sample may be carry-over from other donors' samples. This sample comprised cultured PBMCs, obtained from culture after CMV antigen stimulation. As DNA, the CDR3 is TGTGCCAGCAGTTCAGGACAGGGCCACTTAGGCAATCAGCCCCAGCATTTT. It is translated as CASSSGQGHLGNQPQHF.